This entry lists 28 T cell receptor beta chains sequenced from one sample in a study of T-cell reconstitution after alpha-beta-depleted transplantation in children. This sample's TCRbeta library carried unique molecular identifier barcodes. In TCRdb, the PCR reads were re-called with MiXCR into one record per CDR3 protein. This table holds some 520,000 distinct CDR3 sequences, about 30% found once. This sample comprised PBMCs from the stem cell graft donor, obtained from the stem cell graft. These receptors all stem from a human donor who donated a stem cell graft to a child with aplastic anemia.

This chain connects TRBV7-2 to TRBJ2-1; D gene ambiguous. V lost 1 base and J 9 bases, leaving 10 bases between the germline ends. Germline V gene data show CDR1 as SGHTA and CDR2 as FQGNSA. The CDR3 is 13 residues long. Written as DNA, the CDR3 is TGTGCCAGCAGCTTAGGTCCCCTGGCTGAGCAGTTCTTC. Its translation: CASSLGPLAEQFF.

This clonotype was seen ten or more times. V usage is TRBV20-1 and J usage is TRBJ2-1; tentative D call: TRBD1 (6 bases). This CDR3 is built from 11 residues. V was clipped by 5 bases and J by 8 bases, with 10 bases between them. The germline V gene encodes CDR1 DFQATT and CDR2 SNEGSKA (reference sequence). For the CDR3, the DNA is TGCAGTGCTCGGCAGGGGTATGAGCAGTTCTTC. This encodes CSARQGYEQFF.

The genes are TRBV13 and TRBJ2-3, with D unclear. Trimming removed 4 bases at V and 1 base at J, with 21 bases between. CDR3 length: 18 amino acids. Per the germline V gene, CDR1 is PRHDT and CDR2 is FYEKMQ (reference sequence). CDR3 sequence (DNA): TGTGCCAGCAGCTCGTTAGGATTAGTTCCAGAGGGCACAGATACGCAGTATTTT. Translation: CASSSLGLVPEGTDTQYF.

The chain recombines TRBV9 with TRBJ1-1; D may be TRBD1 (5 bases). Germline V gives CDR1 SGDLS, CDR2 YYNGEE. The CDR3 sequence is 14 residues long. Trimming shortened V by 0 bases and J by 2 bases, and 8 bases separated the two germline ends. CDR3 sequence: CASSVVDRNTEAFF. The DNA for the CDR3 is TGTGCCAGCAGCGTAGTCGACAGAAACACTGAAGCTTTCTTT. Combining the CDR3 with reference TRBV9 and TRBJ1-1 gives the whole variable domain DSGVTQTPKHLITATGQRVTLRCSPRSGDLSVYWYQQSLDQGLQFLIQYYNGEERAKGNILERFSAQQFPDLHSELNLSSLELGDSALYFCASSVVDRNTEAFFGQGTRLTVV.

The chain couples TRBV5-1 to TRBJ2-6; D is possibly TRBD1 or TRBD2 (5 bases each). The germline gives CDR1 SGHRS, CDR2 YFSETQ. The CDR3 is 17 residues long. The germline V and J ends were trimmed by 3 bases and 3 bases, with 16 bases remaining between them. In DNA form, the CDR3 reads TGCGCCAGCAGCTCTGGACGGGGCGCGAGTGGGGCCAACGTCCTGACTTTC. Protein: CASSSGRGASGANVLTF.

The rearrangement links TRBV12-3 or TRBV12-4 to TRBJ2-1; 7 positions match TRBD1. Losses at the gene ends were 3 bases for V and 8 bases for J; bases not matched to a gene: 10. The CDR3 has 15 amino acids. CDR3 loop: CASSFGRQGVDEQFF. The DNA of the CDR3 is TGTGCCAGCAGTTTTGGTCGTCAGGGGGTCGATGAGCAGTTCTTC.

This chain joins TRBV20-1 and TRBJ1-1; 7 nucleotides agree with TRBD1. CDR1 is DFQATT and CDR2 is SNEGSKA in the germline V gene (reference sequence). This CDR3 is built from 16 residues. After removal of 0 bases from V and 0 bases from J, the junction contained 7 bases not matched to a gene. CDR3 region: CSARDGTGQMNTEAFF. The CDR3 DNA follows: TGCAGTGCTAGAGATGGGACGGGACAGATGAACACTGAAGCTTTCTTT.

This clonotype was seen a few times. Here the CDR3 DNA reads TGTGCCAGCAGTGACCCAGGGGCTTTAGGTCAGCCCCAGCATTTT. Translated: CASSDPGALGQPQHF. This chain connects TRBV6-1 to TRBJ1-5, with TRBD1 as a possible D gene (6 bases). The CDR3 spans 15 residues. V was pared by 3 bases and J by 6 bases, with 15 bases between. Germline V gene sequence: CDR1 MNHNS, CDR2 SASEGT.

This clonotype was observed a handful of times. This chain uses TRBV30 with TRBJ2-6; the match to TRBD1 covers 9 bases. This CDR3 has 15 amino acids. CDR1 and CDR2 (germline): GTSNPN, SVGIG (reference sequence). With 2 bases clipped from V and 5 bases from J, the junction kept 4 bases outside the gene matches. The CDR3 nucleotides read TGTGCCTGGAGTCTTACAGGGGGCCGGGCCAACGTCCTGACTTTC. It specifies CAWSLTGGRANVLTF.

This clonotype was seen only a few times. The chain carries TRBV7-6 and TRBJ2-5; 7 bases match TRBD1. V dropped 5 bases and J dropped 2; count of bases not matched to a gene: 11. The germline V gene has CDR1 SGHVS and CDR2 FNYEAQ. This CDR3 is built from 16 residues. CDR3 region: CASSPDMGQRQETQYF. CDR3 DNA: TGTGCCAGCAGCCCTGATATGGGACAGAGACAAGAGACCCAGTACTTC.

The rearrangement joins TRBV12-5 to TRBJ1-5; 7 positions match TRBD1. The CDR3 loop spans 19 amino acids. V lost 0 bases and J lost 0; bases outside the gene matches: 11. CDR1 is LGHNT and CDR2 is FRNRAP in the germline V gene. The CDR3 coding sequence is TGTGCTAGTGGTTTGGTACCTACCGGGACAGACTATAGCAATCAGCCCCAGCATTTT. This encodes CASGLVPTGTDYSNQPQHF.

The chain has TRBV9 and TRBJ1-2; D uncertain. CDR1 is SGDLS and CDR2 is YYNGEE in the germline V gene. V was pared by 5 bases and J by 6 bases, with 14 bases between. This CDR3 has 13 residues. CDR3 residues: CASSRERMDGYTF. CDR3 in DNA: TGTGCCAGCAGTAGGGAAAGAATGGATGGCTACACCTTC.

V is TRBV5-1 and J is TRBJ2-1, with D possibly being TRBD1 or TRBD2 (5 bases each). V lost 5 bases, J lost 5 bases, and 14 bases lay in between. This CDR3 spans 14 amino acids. Germline assignment: CDR1 SGHRS and CDR2 YFSETQ. The CDR3: CASSIEGLDNEQFF. The CDR3 region has the DNA TGCGCCAGCAGTATCGAGGGGCTCGACAATGAGCAGTTCTTC.

In this sample, this clonotype turned up a few times. The chain recombines TRBV30 with TRBJ2-7; D remains ambiguous. With 0 bases removed from V and 0 bases from J, the gap between germline ends came to 9 bases. The CDR3 is 14 residues long. CDR1 GTSNPN and CDR2 SVGIG come from the germline V gene (reference sequence). CDR3 in amino acids: CAWSVFRSSYEQYF. CDR3 DNA sequence: TGTGCCTGGAGTGTATTCCGAAGCTCCTACGAGCAGTACTTC.

CDR3 sequence: CSVSRGGGTEAFF. The CDR3 nucleotides read TGCAGCGTTAGTCGGGGAGGGGGGACTGAAGCTTTCTTT. This chain uses TRBV29-1 with TRBJ1-1, with D possibly being TRBD1 (6 bases). V shed 5 bases and J shed 5 bases, with 15 bases lying between them. CDR3 length equals 13 residues. CDR1 SQVTM and CDR2 ANQGSEA come from the germline V gene.

The rearrangement uses TRBV7-8 and TRBJ1-1; no definite D call. Trimming left V 1 base short and J 8 bases short, with 17 bases between. CDR3 length: 15 residues. CDR1 and CDR2 from the germline V gene are SGHVS and FQNEAQ. CDR3 sequence (DNA): TGTGCCAGCAGCTTAGTTTTGTCTCCCTCTCTCGAAGCTTTCTTT. It codes for CASSLVLSPSLEAFF. Filled out from reference TRBV7-8 and TRBJ1-1, the complete variable domain reads GAGVSQSPRYKVAKRGQDVALRCDPISGHVSLFWYQQALGQGPEFLTYFQNEAQLDKSGLPSDRFFAERPEGSVSTLKIQRTQQEDSAVYLCASSLVLSPSLEAFFGQGTRLTVV.

This clonotype showed up just a few times. The genes are TRBV12-3 or TRBV12-4 and TRBJ1-4; perhaps TRBD1 as D (6 bases). The CDR3 has 14 amino acids. V was shortened by 8 bases and J by 1 base, with 11 bases between the two germline ends. Here the CDR3 DNA reads TGTGCCAGCGGCGGGGGCGTAACTAATGAAAAACTGTTTTTT. The encoded protein is CASGGGVTNEKLFF.

This sequence joins TRBV6-1 and TRBJ2-1; TRBD1 matches 12 bases. The germline V gene encodes CDR1 MNHNS and CDR2 SASEGT. The CDR3 is 17 residues long. V lost 9 bases and J lost 5; bases outside the gene matches: 14. DNA of the CDR3: TGTGCCAGAAACCGGGACAGGGGGCTTCATCTTCACAATGAGCAGTTCTTC. Encoded protein: CARNRDRGLHLHNEQFF.

This clonotype occurred a few times. V is TRBV4-3 and J is TRBJ2-7; 11 bases fit TRBD1. Germline values: CDR1 LGHNA, CDR2 YSLEER. The V and J ends lost 4 bases and 0 bases, in that order; junction bases with no gene match: 5. This CDR3 contains 16 residues. The CDR3 bases are TGCGCCAGCAGCCTAGGACAGGGGGCAAGCTCCTACGAGCAGTACTTC. It encodes CASSLGQGASSYEQYF.

The sample holds a few counts of this clonotype. The chain couples TRBV29-1 to TRBJ2-1; D gene unclear. Trimming took off 2 bases at V and 7 bases at J, with 0 bases between the two ends. Germline CDR1 reads SQVTM; CDR2 reads ANQGSEA. This CDR3 has 9 residues. The CDR3 loop is CSVENEQFF. The CDR3 DNA sequence: TGCAGCGTTGAAAATGAGCAGTTCTTC.

This clonotype was counted once. V and J are TRBV6-1 and TRBJ2-6, with D unclear. Per germline, CDR1 MNHNS and CDR2 SASEGT. V was clipped by 5 bases and J by 0 bases, with 17 bases between them. The CDR3 length is 18 residues. The CDR3 DNA is TGTGCCAGCAGTCTCCTACGTTACGGAAGCTCTGGGGCCAACGTCCTGACTTTC. It yields the protein CASSLLRYGSSGANVLTF.

The rearrangement uses TRBV7-2 and TRBJ1-4, with D maybe TRBD1 (5 bases). This CDR3 spans 16 amino acids. Trimming pared 4 bases from V and 0 bases from J, leaving 12 bases between. Looked up from germline, CDR1 is SGHTA and CDR2 is FQGNSA. In nucleotides, the CDR3 is TGTGCCAGCAGCTCAAGGACAACTGCAACTAATGAAAAACTGTTTTTT. Translation: CASSSRTTATNEKLFF. Full variable domain (rest looked up from reference TRBV7-2 and TRBJ1-4): GAGVSQSPSNKVTEKGKDVELRCDPISGHTALYWYRQSLGQGLEFLIYFQGNSAPDKSGLPSDRFSAERTGGSVSTLTIQRTQQEDSAVYLCASSSRTTATNEKLFFGSGTQLSVL.

The CDR3 region is CASSSGLAGAETQYF. In DNA, the CDR3 is TGCGCCAGCAGCTCGGGACTAGCGGGAGCAGAGACCCAGTACTTC. The J gene is TRBJ2-5, the V gene TRBV5-1; 14 bases line up with TRBD2. The CDR3 loop spans 15 amino acids. Germline V CDR1 and CDR2: SGHRS, YFSETQ. J lost 4 bases, V lost 3 bases, and 2 bases had no gene match. The entire variable domain, with the rest obtained from reference TRBV5-1 and TRBJ2-5, is as follows: KAGVTQTPRYLIKTRGQQVTLSCSPISGHRSVSWYQQTPGQGLQFLFEYFSETQRNKGNFPGRFSGRQFSNSRSEMNVSTLELGDSALYLCASSSGLAGAETQYFGPGTRLLVL.

The chain is built from TRBV5-1 and TRBJ2-5; the D gene is possibly TRBD2 (5 bases). V lost 1 base and J 5 bases, leaving 15 bases between the germline ends. This CDR3 region has 15 residues. Germline V gene lookup returns CDR1 SGHRS and CDR2 YFSETQ. The CDR3 DNA follows: TGCGCCAGCAGCTTGTCTGGCGGAGGTTCCGAGACCCAGTACTTC. Translating it yields CASSLSGGGSETQYF.

The J gene is TRBJ1-5, the V gene TRBV30; no definite D call. V lost 0 bases to trimming and J lost 7 bases, with 10 bases between them. Germline V lookup: CDR1 GTSNPN, CDR2 SVGIG (reference sequence). This CDR3 comprises 13 residues. DNA of the CDR3: TGTGCCTGGAGTGTTGCCCATGGGCAGCCCCAGCATTTT. As protein: CAWSVAHGQPQHF.

This rearrangement joins TRBV20-1 to TRBJ2-3, with a tentative D call TRBD1 (6 bases). Trimming cost V 3 bases and J 4 bases, with 11 bases left between them. The V gene's germline CDR1 is DFQATT and CDR2 SNEGSKA (reference sequence). The length of the CDR3 is 13 residues. CDR3 region: CSASRTEADTQYF. The CDR3 DNA follows: TGCAGTGCTAGCCGGACAGAGGCAGATACGCAGTATTTT.

The chain combines TRBV12-3 or TRBV12-4 with TRBJ2-3; no reliable D call. The CDR3 totals 11 residues. Deletions cut 5 bases from V and 14 bases from J, with 14 bases between. The chain's CDR3 is CASSPGPFRYF. Here the CDR3 DNA reads TGTGCCAGCAGTCCAGGTCCGTTTCGGTATTTT.

This clonotype was seen a few times. The chain is built from TRBV28 and TRBJ2-1, with TRBD1 identical over 8 bases. CDR1 MDHEN and CDR2 SYDVKM come from the germline V gene. This CDR3 is built from 14 residues. The CDR3 region is CDYQGQGACNEQFF. For the CDR3, the DNA is TGTGACTATCAGGGGCAGGGGGCCTGTAATGAGCAGTTCTTC.